These T cell receptor beta chains were read from a single sample in a study of shared clonotypes between healthy human individuals. Libraries were prepared by immunoSEQ multiplex PCR; TCRdb keeps only in-frame clonotypes and omits some of them. The repertoire consists of 450,000 to 700,000 clones, with nearly 97% occurring once and the leading ten covering 0.11%. The sequenced sample consisted of naive CD8+ T cells sorted from blood. These receptors were taken from a woman aged 25 to 39 in good health. Each CDR3 is given with its conserved first and last residue. Fields, in order: CDR3 DNA, CDR3 protein, J gene, V gene, D gene, clone size. The D gene is left open where the match is weak. A clone size is listed for some rows: how often the clone was seen (once, few, many), or a class if it is expanded.

TGTGCCAGCAGTCTCAATAGACAGGACCAACGGGCGTACTTC CASSLNRQDQRAYF TRBJ2-7 TRBV27 NA NA
TGTGCCAGCAGTGGTGCGTATTACACTGAAGCTTTCTTT CASSGAYYTEAFF TRBJ1-1 TRBV9 NA NA
TGTGCCAGTAGTATGCGAAAAGAGACCCAGTACTTC CASSMRKETQYF TRBJ2-5 TRBV19 NA NA
TGCAGCGTTGTTGGCCCCTCCTACAATGAGCAGTTCTTC CSVVGPSYNEQFF TRBJ2-1 TRBV29-1 NA NA
TGTGCCAGCAGCTTTTGGGGCACTGAAGCTTTCTTT CASSFWGTEAFF TRBJ1-1 TRBV11-2 NA NA
TGTGCCAGCAGTGAAGGCCTCGGACAGGTCGATGGCTACACCTTC CASSEGLGQVDGYTF TRBJ1-2 TRBV6-1 TRBD1 NA
TGTGCCAGCAGGTGGGGCCCGGCCGGGGAGCTGTTTTTT CASRWGPAGELFF TRBJ2-2 TRBV27 NA NA
TGTGCCAGCAGCTTATTAGCGGACGACACAGATACGCAGTATTTT CASSLLADDTDTQYF TRBJ2-3 TRBV7-8 NA NA
TGTGCCAGCAACGAGGGGGCTAGCGGGAGGTCGGAGACCCAGTACTTC CASNEGASGRSETQYF TRBJ2-5 TRBV11-2 TRBD2 once
TGTGCCAGCAGCAGTTGTTGGCGGGTGCGAGATGAGCAGTTCTTC CASSSCWRVRDEQFF TRBJ2-1 TRBV21-1 NA NA
TGTGCCAGCAGACCCCCGACCCGGAACACCATATATTTT CASRPPTRNTIYF TRBJ1-3 TRBV7-9 NA NA
TGTGCCAGCAGGTTAGGACCCGGGACACCGTCTTACGAGCAGTACTTC CASRLGPGTPSYEQYF TRBJ2-7 TRBV27 NA NA
TGTGCCAGCAGTTCAGGACTAGCGGGAAACGGAGAGACCCAGTACTTC CASSSGLAGNGETQYF TRBJ2-5 TRBV28 TRBD2 NA
TGCGCCAGCAGCCAACCACAGGGTGGAGGGGCTGAAGCTTTCTTT CASSQPQGGGAEAFF TRBJ1-1 TRBV4-1 NA NA
TGTGCCAGCAGCGTCACAGGAACGGATGAGCAGTTCTTC CASSVTGTDEQFF TRBJ2-1 TRBV9 NA NA
TGTGCCACCAGCAGAGCGCCCCTGGGTAATTACAATGAGCAGTTCTTC CATSRAPLGNYNEQFF TRBJ2-1 TRBV15 NA NA
TGTGCCAGCAGCCAAGGGCTAGGGGATGAGCAGTTCTTC CASSQGLGDEQFF TRBJ2-1 TRBV7-6 NA NA
TGTGCCAGCAGCCTGACAGTTAATGAGCAGTTCTTC CASSLTVNEQFF TRBJ2-1 TRBV5-4 NA once
TGCAGCGTTGGTTCAGCGAGGGGGGCCAACGTCCTGACTTTC CSVGSARGANVLTF TRBJ2-6 TRBV29-1 NA NA
TGCGCCAGCAGCCAAGAAAACTGGTCGGGCACCGGGGAGCTGTTTTTT CASSQENWSGTGELFF TRBJ2-2 TRBV4-1 NA NA
TGTGCCAGCAGTGAACTTGGACCCTACAATGAGCAGTTCTTC CASSELGPYNEQFF TRBJ2-1 TRBV6-1 NA NA
TGTGCCAGCAGTTTAGCAGGGGGGAATGAAAAACTGTTTTTT CASSLAGGNEKLFF TRBJ1-4 TRBV27 TRBD1 NA
TGTGCCAGCAGTGAACTGTTTAAGGATGGAGCAAACTATGGCTACACCTTC CASSELFKDGANYGYTF TRBJ1-2 TRBV2 NA NA
TGTGCCAGCAGCTTGTCTCAGTTGAATCAGCCCCAGCATTTT CASSLSQLNQPQHF TRBJ1-5 TRBV5-4 NA once
TGTGCCAGCAGAGCGACTAGAGATGAGCAGTTCTTC CASRATRDEQFF TRBJ2-1 TRBV2 NA NA
TGTGCCAGCGGACAGCTCGTTGCACCTCGAGAGACCCAGTACTTC CASGQLVAPRETQYF TRBJ2-5 TRBV5-4 NA NA
TGCGCCAGCAGCCACCCTCGGGACACCTACGAGCAGTACTTC CASSHPRDTYEQYF TRBJ2-7 TRBV4-1 NA NA
TGTGCCAGCAGCGTAGTTTACAATGAGCAGTTCTTC CASSVVYNEQFF TRBJ2-1 TRBV5-6 NA few
TGTGCCAGCAGCCCCGTGGCAGGGAACACTGAAGCTTTCTTT CASSPVAGNTEAFF TRBJ1-1 TRBV27 NA few
TGTGCCAGCAGCTTAGGGCGGCTGAAAAACATTCAGTACTTC CASSLGRLKNIQYF TRBJ2-4 TRBV13 NA NA
TGTGCCAGCAGCTTATCCTCATTAGGGCCTCAGCCCCAGCATTTT CASSLSSLGPQPQHF TRBJ1-5 TRBV7-9 NA NA
TGTGCCAGCGGAGGGGGCAATCAGCCCCAGCATTTT CASGGGNQPQHF TRBJ1-5 TRBV6-6 NA once
TGTGCCAGCAGCTTGTATCCTATTGCTTACGAGCAGTACTTC CASSLYPIAYEQYF TRBJ2-7 TRBV5-6 NA NA